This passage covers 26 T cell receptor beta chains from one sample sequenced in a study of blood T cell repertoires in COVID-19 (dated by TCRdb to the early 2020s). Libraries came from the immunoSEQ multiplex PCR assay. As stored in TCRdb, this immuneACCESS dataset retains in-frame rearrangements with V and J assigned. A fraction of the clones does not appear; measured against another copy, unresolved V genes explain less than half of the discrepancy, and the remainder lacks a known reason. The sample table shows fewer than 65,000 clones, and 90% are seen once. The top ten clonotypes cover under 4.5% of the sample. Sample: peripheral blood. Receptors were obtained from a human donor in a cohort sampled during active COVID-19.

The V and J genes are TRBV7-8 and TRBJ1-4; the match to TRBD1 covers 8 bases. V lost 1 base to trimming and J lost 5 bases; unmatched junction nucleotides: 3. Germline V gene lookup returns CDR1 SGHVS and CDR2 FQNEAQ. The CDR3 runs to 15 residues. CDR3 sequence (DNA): TGTGCCAGCAGCTTAGTGGACAGGGCAAATGAAAAACTGTTTTTT. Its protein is CASSLVDRANEKLFF.

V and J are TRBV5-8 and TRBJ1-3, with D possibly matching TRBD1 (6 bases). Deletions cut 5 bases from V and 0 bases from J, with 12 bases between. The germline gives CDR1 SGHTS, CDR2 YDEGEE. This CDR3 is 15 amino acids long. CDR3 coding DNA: TGTGCCAGCAGAAGTGGGGGGGCCTCTGGAAACACCATATATTTT. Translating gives CASRSGGASGNTIYF.

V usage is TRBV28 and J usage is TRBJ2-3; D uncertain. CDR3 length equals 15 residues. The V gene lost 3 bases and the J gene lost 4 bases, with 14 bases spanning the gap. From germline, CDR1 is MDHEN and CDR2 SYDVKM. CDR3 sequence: CASSFIPQLPDTQYF. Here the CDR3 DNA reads TGTGCCAGCAGTTTTATTCCTCAACTGCCAGATACGCAGTATTTT.

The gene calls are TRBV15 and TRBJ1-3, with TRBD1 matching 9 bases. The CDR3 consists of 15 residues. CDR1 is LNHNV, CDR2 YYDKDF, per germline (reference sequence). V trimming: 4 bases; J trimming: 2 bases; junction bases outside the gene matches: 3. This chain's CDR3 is CATSIYRGPGNTIYF. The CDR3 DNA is TGTGCCACCAGCATATACAGGGGGCCTGGAAACACCATATATTTT.

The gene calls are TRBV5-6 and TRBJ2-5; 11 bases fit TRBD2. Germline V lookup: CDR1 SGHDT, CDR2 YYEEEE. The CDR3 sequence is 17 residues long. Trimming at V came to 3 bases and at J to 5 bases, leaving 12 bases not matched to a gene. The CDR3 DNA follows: TGTGCCAGCAGCTCAGGACTAGCGGGCATGTTACTGGAGACCCAGTACTTC. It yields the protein CASSSGLAGMLLETQYF.

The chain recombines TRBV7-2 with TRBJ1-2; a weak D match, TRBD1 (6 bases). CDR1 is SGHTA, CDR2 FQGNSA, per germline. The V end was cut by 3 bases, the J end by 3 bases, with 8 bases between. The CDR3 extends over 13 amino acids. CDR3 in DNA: TGTGCCAGCAGCTTCGGGACACACTATGGCTACACCTTC. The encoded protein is CASSFGTHYGYTF.

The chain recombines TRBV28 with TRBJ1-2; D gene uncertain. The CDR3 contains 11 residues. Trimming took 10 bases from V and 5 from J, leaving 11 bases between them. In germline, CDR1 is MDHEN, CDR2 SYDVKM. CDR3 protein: CATGGPYGYTF. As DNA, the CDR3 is TGTGCCACCGGAGGACCGTATGGCTACACCTTC.

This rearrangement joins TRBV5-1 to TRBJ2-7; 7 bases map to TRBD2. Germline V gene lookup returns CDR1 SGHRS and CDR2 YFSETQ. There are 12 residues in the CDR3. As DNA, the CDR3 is TGCGCCAGCAGCCCCTCCCGGCGAGCGGGATGGGTC. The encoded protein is CASSPSRRAGWV.

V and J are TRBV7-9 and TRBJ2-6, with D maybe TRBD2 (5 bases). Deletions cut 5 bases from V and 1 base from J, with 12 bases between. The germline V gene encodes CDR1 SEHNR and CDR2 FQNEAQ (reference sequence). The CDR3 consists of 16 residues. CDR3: CASSPNRRSGANVLTF. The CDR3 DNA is TGTGCCAGCAGCCCCAACCGGAGGTCTGGGGCCAACGTCCTGACTTTC.

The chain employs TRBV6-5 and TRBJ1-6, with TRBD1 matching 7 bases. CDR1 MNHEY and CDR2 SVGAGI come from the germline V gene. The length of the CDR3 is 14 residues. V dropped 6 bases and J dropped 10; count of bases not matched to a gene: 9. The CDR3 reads CASRLGQVQSPLHF. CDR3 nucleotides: TGTGCCAGCAGACTCGGACAGGTTCAGTCACCCCTCCACTTT.

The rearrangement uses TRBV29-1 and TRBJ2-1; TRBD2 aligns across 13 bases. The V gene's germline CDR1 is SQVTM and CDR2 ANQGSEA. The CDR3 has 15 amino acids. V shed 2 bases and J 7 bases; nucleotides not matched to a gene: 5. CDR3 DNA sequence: TGCAGCGTTGAAACCTGGACTAGCGGGAGTAATGAGCAGTTCTTC. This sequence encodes CSVETWTSGSNEQFF.

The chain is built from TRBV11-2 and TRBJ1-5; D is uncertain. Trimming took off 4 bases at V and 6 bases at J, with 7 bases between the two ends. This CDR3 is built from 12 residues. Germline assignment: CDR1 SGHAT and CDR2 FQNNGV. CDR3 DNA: TGTGCCAGCAGCTCACCCGGTCAGCCCCAGCATTTT. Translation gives CASSSPGQPQHF.

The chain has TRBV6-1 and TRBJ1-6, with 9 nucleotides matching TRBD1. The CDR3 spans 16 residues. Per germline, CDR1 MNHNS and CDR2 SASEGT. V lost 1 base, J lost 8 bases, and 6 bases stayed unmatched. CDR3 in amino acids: CASSEDWDRVYSPLHF. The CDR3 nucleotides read TGTGCCAGCAGTGAAGACTGGGACAGGGTTTATTCACCCCTCCACTTT.

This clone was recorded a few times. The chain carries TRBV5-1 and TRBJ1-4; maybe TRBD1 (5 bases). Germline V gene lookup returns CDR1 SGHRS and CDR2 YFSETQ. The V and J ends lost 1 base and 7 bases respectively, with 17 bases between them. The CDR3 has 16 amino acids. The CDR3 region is CASSLFARDRSEKLFF. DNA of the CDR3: TGCGCCAGCAGCTTGTTTGCCAGGGATCGGAGTGAAAAACTGTTTTTT.

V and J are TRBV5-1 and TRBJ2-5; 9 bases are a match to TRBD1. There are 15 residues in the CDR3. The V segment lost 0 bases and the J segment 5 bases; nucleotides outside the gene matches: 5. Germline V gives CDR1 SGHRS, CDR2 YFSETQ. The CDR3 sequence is CASSLASGTGETQYF. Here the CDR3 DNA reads TGCGCCAGCAGCTTGGCCTCCGGGACAGGGGAGACCCAGTACTTC.

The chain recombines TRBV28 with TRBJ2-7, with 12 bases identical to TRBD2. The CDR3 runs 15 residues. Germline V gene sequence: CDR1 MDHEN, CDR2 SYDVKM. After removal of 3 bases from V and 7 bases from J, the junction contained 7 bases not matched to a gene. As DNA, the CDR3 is TGTGCCAGCAGTTTCCGACTAGCGGGAGTTGGTGAGCAGTACTTC. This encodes CASSFRLAGVGEQYF.

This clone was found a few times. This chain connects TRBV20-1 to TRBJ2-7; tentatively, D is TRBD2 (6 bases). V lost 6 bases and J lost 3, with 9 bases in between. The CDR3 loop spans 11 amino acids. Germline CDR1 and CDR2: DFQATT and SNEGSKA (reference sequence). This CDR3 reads CSAPEGYEQYF. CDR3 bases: TGCAGTGCCCCGGAGGGCTACGAGCAGTACTTC.

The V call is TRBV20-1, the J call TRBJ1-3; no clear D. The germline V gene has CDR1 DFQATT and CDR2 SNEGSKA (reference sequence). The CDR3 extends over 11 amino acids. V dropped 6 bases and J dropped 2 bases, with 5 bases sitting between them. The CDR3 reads CSAATGNTIYF. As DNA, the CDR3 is TGCAGTGCAGCCACTGGAAACACCATATATTTT.

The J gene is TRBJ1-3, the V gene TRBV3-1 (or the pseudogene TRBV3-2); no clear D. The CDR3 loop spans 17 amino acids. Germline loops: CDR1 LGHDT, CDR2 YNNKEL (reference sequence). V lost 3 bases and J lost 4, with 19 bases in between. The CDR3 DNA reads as TGTGCCAGCAGCCACCCGCCAGCGGCCTACTCCGGAAACACCATATATTTT. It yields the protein CASSHPPAAYSGNTIYF.

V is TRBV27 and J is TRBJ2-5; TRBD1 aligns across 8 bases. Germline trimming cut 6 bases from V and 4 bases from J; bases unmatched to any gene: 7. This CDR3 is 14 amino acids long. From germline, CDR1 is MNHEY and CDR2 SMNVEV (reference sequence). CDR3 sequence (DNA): TGTGCCAGCAGCCTCGGACAGGGAGGAGAGACCCAGTACTTC. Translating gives CASSLGQGGETQYF.

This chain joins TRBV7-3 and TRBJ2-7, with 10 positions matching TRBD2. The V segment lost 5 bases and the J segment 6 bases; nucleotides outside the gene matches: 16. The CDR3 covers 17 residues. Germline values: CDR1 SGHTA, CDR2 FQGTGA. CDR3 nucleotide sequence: TGTGCCAGCAGCCCCTCCGGGGCTAGCGGGAGTCGCGGCGAGCAGTACTTC. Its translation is CASSPSGASGSRGEQYF.

The CDR3 sequence is CASLRTGVEKLFF. The CDR3 nucleotides read TGTGCCAGCCTTCGTACAGGGGTAGAAAAACTGTTTTTT. This sequence joins TRBV28 and TRBJ1-4; 7 bases match TRBD1. V was clipped by 8 bases and J by 8 bases; unmatched bases: 8. Germline V gene data show CDR1 as MDHEN and CDR2 as SYDVKM. The CDR3 totals 13 residues.

DNA for the CDR3: TGTGCCTGGAGTGTCCAGGGGGCGGCTGCTGAAGCTTTCTTT. Translating it yields CAWSVQGAAAEAFF. The J gene is TRBJ1-1, the V gene TRBV30, with TRBD1 matching over 8 bases. Per the germline V gene, CDR1 is GTSNPN and CDR2 is SVGIG (reference sequence). The CDR3 contains 14 residues. After removal of 0 bases from V and 6 bases from J, the junction contained 6 bases not matched to a gene.

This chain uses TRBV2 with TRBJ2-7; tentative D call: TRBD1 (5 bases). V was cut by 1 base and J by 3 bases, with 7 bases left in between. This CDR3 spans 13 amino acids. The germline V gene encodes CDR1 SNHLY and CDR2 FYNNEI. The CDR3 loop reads CASSEGQFYEQYF. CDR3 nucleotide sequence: TGTGCCAGCAGTGAAGGACAGTTCTACGAGCAGTACTTC.

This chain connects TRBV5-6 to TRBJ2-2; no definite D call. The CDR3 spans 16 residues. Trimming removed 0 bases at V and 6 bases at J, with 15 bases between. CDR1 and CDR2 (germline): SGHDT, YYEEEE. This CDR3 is CASSLGPLGGAGELFF. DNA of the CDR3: TGTGCCAGCAGCTTGGGGCCGCTGGGTGGAGCCGGGGAGCTGTTTTTT.

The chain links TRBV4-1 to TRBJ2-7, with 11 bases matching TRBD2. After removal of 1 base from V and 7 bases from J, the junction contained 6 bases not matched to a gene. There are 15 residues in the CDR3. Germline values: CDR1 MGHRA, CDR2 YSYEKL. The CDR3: CASSQGTSGRGEQYF. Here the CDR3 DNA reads TGCGCCAGCAGCCAAGGTACTAGCGGGAGAGGGGAGCAGTACTTC.